This TCR beta chain appears in the sequencing data of a study of early T cells in non-severe SARS-CoV-2 infection. The CDR3 runs to 15 residues. Trimming at V came to 2 bases and at J to 3 bases, leaving 8 bases not matched to a gene. The germline CDR1 and CDR2 sequences are SQVTM and ANQGSEA. Researchers tagged individual cDNA molecules with unique molecular identifiers. TCRdb independently ran MiXCR on the 5' RACE reads; one entry per CDR3 protein. The data contain about 80,000 distinct CDR3 sequences, approximately 12% of them seen just once; the ten biggest clones take up roughly 3.6%. This clonotype was recorded a few times.

The specimen sequenced was whole blood. This clonotype was obtained from an adult who was a healthcare worker with PCR-confirmed SARS-CoV-2 infection or an uninfected control (not recorded which). The V and J genes are TRBV29-1 and TRBJ2-7, with TRBD2 identical over 9 bases. CDR3 sequence: CSVERQLAGSYEQYF. The CDR3 DNA reads as TGCAGCGTTGAACGGCAGCTAGCGGGGAGCTACGAGCAGTACTTC.